This paragraph covers one T cell receptor beta chain sequence. Its specificity is not known. V lost 0 bases, J lost 5 bases, and 11 bases lay in between. There are 15 residues in the CDR3. Germline CDR1 LGHNA, CDR2 YSLEER. The PCR ran on 60 Vbeta and 13 Jbeta primers. Libraries were prepared by immunoSEQ multiplex PCR; TCRdb keeps only in-frame clonotypes and omits some of them. The top ten clones hold roughly 3% of a sample with 100,000 or so clones, roughly 80% of them seen once. These data belong to a study of cytomegalovirus exposure and HLA in healthy donors. Study-wide points: Indistinguishability led to the exclusion of some V segments, TRBV6-2 and TRBV6-3 included. The study recorded 160 or so TCR beta chains that were cytomegalovirus-associated.

It was healthy bone marrow donors who served as donors. The sequenced sample consisted of PBMCs. The sequence was collected from a female donor in good health and CMV-seronegative. The V call is TRBV4-3, the J call TRBJ2-1, with a tentative D call TRBD2 (6 bases). CDR3 sequence: CASSQDRRTNNEQFF. The CDR3 nucleotides are TGCGCCAGCAGCCAAGATCGGAGGACTAACAATGAGCAGTTCTTC.